This entry lists 7 T cell receptor beta chains sequenced from one sample in a study of blood T cell repertoires in COVID-19. Sequencing used immunoSEQ multiplex PCR; TCRdb keeps in-frame clones, though not all of them. The repertoire holds 300,000 to 350,000 clones, around 90% seen once, with over 3.5% in the top ten. The sequenced sample was PBMCs or T cells enriched from blood (not recorded which). Every receptor here comes from a woman aged 18-29 years with acute COVID-19.

This chain joins TRBV5-6 and TRBJ1-2, with 12 nucleotides matching TRBD1. Germline CDR1 and CDR2: SGHDT and YYEEEE. This CDR3 is 15 amino acids long. V dropped 4 bases and J dropped 4; count of bases not matched to a gene: 5. CDR3 nucleotide sequence: TGTGCCAGCAGCAGGGACAGGGGGCGAAGCTATGGCTACACCTTC. Its translation is CASSRDRGRSYGYTF.

The V gene is TRBV28, the J gene TRBJ2-1, with 10 positions matching TRBD2. This CDR3 comprises 14 residues. Germline V gene sequence: CDR1 MDHEN, CDR2 SYDVKM. Losses at the gene ends were 6 bases for V and 8 bases for J; bases not matched to a gene: 7. CDR3 loop: CASRPSGSKYEQFF. The CDR3 nucleotides read TGTGCCAGCAGGCCTAGCGGGAGTAAGTATGAGCAGTTCTTC. The whole variable domain, remainder taken from reference TRBV28 and TRBJ2-1, is DVKVTQSSRYLVKRTGEKVFLECVQDMDHENMFWYRQDPGLGLRLIYFSYDVKMKEKGDIPEGYSVSREKKERFSLILESASTNQTSMYLCASRPSGSKYEQFFGPGTRLTVL.

The chain couples TRBV10-3 to TRBJ1-6; 7 positions agree with TRBD1. Germline assignment: CDR1 ENHRY and CDR2 SYGVKD. The CDR3 runs 16 residues. V was clipped by 4 bases and J by 7 bases; unmatched bases: 10. CDR3 DNA sequence: TGTGCCATCAGTGGTGCCGGGACAGTAAAAAATTCACCCCTCCACTTT. Protein: CAISGAGTVKNSPLHF.

CDR3 nucleotide sequence: TGTGCCAGCAGTTTCTTGGGGGGGCCTAATCAGCCCCAGCATTTT. Its protein is CASSFLGGPNQPQHF. The rearrangement uses TRBV27 and TRBJ1-5, with D perhaps TRBD1 (6 bases). In germline, CDR1 is MNHEY, CDR2 SMNVEV (reference sequence). The V and J ends lost 3 bases and 4 bases respectively, with 13 bases between them. This CDR3 is 15 amino acids long.

The chain has TRBV2 and TRBJ2-1; 15 bases match TRBD2. The V and J ends lost 7 bases and 4 bases, in that order; junction bases with no gene match: 5. Per the germline V gene, CDR1 is SNHLY and CDR2 is FYNNEI. CDR3 size: 16 residues. CDR3 bases: TGTGCCAGCATGAGGACTAGCGGGAGGGCATACAATGAGCAGTTCTTC. It specifies CASMRTSGRAYNEQFF.

This chain connects TRBV6-1 to TRBJ2-1; 7 bases align to TRBD2. The CDR3 spans 15 residues. V lost 2 bases, J lost 8 bases, and 9 bases stayed unmatched. The V gene's germline CDR1 is MNHNS and CDR2 SASEGT. The CDR3 sequence is CASSERWEGHHEQFF. CDR3 nucleotide sequence: TGTGCCAGCAGTGAACGGTGGGAGGGCCATCATGAGCAGTTCTTC.

This clone was recorded only once. V usage is TRBV3-1 (or the pseudogene TRBV3-2) and J usage is TRBJ1-2; no definite D call. The CDR3 contains 13 residues. Trimming stripped 1 base from V and 8 bases from J, with 11 bases between. Germline V gene lookup returns CDR1 LGHDT and CDR2 YNNKEL (reference sequence). The CDR3 sequence is CASSQGEVGGYTF. The DNA of the CDR3 is TGTGCCAGCAGCCAAGGAGAGGTTGGGGGCTACACCTTC.